The source of this TCR beta chain is a study of T cells in Graves' hyperthyroidism and ophthalmopathy. Newly diagnosed patients aged 18 to 65 had hyperthyroidism of under 2 months' duration. Exclusion of patients followed from uncontrolled infection, other autoimmune disease, pregnancy or lactation. This clonotype came up a few times. Germline V lookup: CDR1 SGHRS, CDR2 YFSETQ. CDR3 length equals 15 residues. V was trimmed by 4 bases and J by 3 bases, leaving 17 bases between them. Amplified regions were TCR beta CDR3 sequences from RNA transcripts. The HTBI set primed first-round TCR CDR3 RT-PCR. One entry per CDR3 protein, called by TCRdb with MiXCR from the multiplex PCR reads. Of some 440,000 distinct CDR3 sequences detected, 15% to 17% appear once; the ten largest clones hold approximately 8%.

The sequence was obtained from a woman younger than 30 with Graves' hyperthyroidism. V usage is TRBV5-1 and J usage is TRBJ2-7; possibly TRBD1 for D (5 bases). Source material: blood. DNA of the CDR3: TGCGCCAGCAGCCTTCGAGGACAACCCGGCTACGAGCAGTACTTC. Protein: CASSLRGQPGYEQYF.